These 22 T cell receptor beta chains came from one sample sequenced in a study of blood T cell repertoires in COVID-19. TCRdb's copy holds only in-frame clones and misses some; the assay was immunoSEQ multiplex PCR. The profile shows about 180,000 clones, 89% of them singletons. The sample comprised PBMCs or T cells enriched from blood (not recorded which). All receptors derive from a woman aged 40 to 50 with acute COVID-19.

The chain carries TRBV12-5 and TRBJ1-2, with D possibly being TRBD1 (5 bases). CDR3 length: 12 amino acids. The germline V and J ends were trimmed by 7 bases and 5 bases, with 11 bases remaining between them. The germline V gene has CDR1 LGHNT and CDR2 FRNRAP. This CDR3 reads CASDRDSYGYTF. The DNA for the CDR3 is TGTGCTAGTGACCGGGACTCTTATGGCTACACCTTC.

The rearrangement links TRBV14 to TRBJ2-2; D is ambiguous. CDR1 and CDR2 (germline): SGHDN, FVKESK. V was trimmed by 5 bases and J by 3 bases, leaving 16 bases between them. The CDR3 has 16 residues. The CDR3 sequence: CASSAQRFVDTGELFF. DNA for the CDR3: TGTGCCAGCAGCGCACAGAGATTTGTGGACACCGGGGAGCTGTTTTTT.

The chain carries TRBV3-1 (or the pseudogene TRBV3-2) and TRBJ2-2; 7 bases map to TRBD1. The CDR3 sequence is 17 residues long. In germline, CDR1 is LGHDT, CDR2 YNNKEL (reference sequence). V lost 2 bases and J lost 5; bases outside the gene matches: 11. The CDR3 loop reads CASSQNRVRGYTGELFF. DNA for the CDR3: TGTGCCAGCAGCCAAAATCGGGTCAGGGGGTATACCGGGGAGCTGTTTTTT.

The CDR3 spells CASSPPGQGLSNEQFF. The CDR3 nucleotides read TGTGCCAGCAGTCCACCCGGACAGGGACTTTCCAATGAGCAGTTCTTC. V and J are TRBV28 and TRBJ2-1, with TRBD1 matching 8 bases. The junction had 12 bases not matched to a gene; V was cut back by 5 bases and J by 6 bases. Germline V gene lookup returns CDR1 MDHEN and CDR2 SYDVKM. The CDR3 length is 16 residues.

The rearrangement uses TRBV19 and TRBJ1-5; a possible D gene is TRBD1 (6 bases). Trimming pared 1 base from V and 2 bases from J, leaving 12 bases between. Germline V gene lookup returns CDR1 LNHDA and CDR2 SQIVND (reference sequence). The CDR3 runs 16 residues. CDR3 residues: CASSIAARGGNQPQHF. DNA of the CDR3: TGTGCCAGTAGTATAGCGGCCAGGGGAGGCAATCAGCCCCAGCATTTT.

The rearrangement joins TRBV7-2 to TRBJ2-1; D remains ambiguous. The CDR3 covers 15 residues. The ends were cut back, 5 bases at V and 6 bases at J, with 17 bases in the middle. Germline V gene data show CDR1 as SGHTA and CDR2 as FQGNSA. The CDR3 reads CASSPTPTLPNEQFF. Here the CDR3 DNA reads TGTGCCAGCAGCCCCACTCCAACCCTGCCCAATGAGCAGTTCTTC.

The chain links TRBV18 to TRBJ1-2, with D tentatively TRBD1 (6 bases). The CDR3 runs 14 residues. The germline V gene has CDR1 KGHSH and CDR2 LQKENI. Trimming took off 3 bases at V and 7 bases at J, with 15 bases between the two ends. For the CDR3, the DNA is TGTGCCAGCTCACCCAGGTGGGGGCGGGCTGGCTACACCTTC. It codes for CASSPRWGRAGYTF. The whole variable domain, filled in from reference TRBV18 and TRBJ1-2, reads NAGVMQNPRHLVRRRGQEARLRCSPMKGHSHVYWYRQLPEEGLKFMVYLQKENIIDESGMPKERFSAEFPKEGPSILRIQQVVRGDSAAYFCASSPRWGRAGYTFGSGTRLTVV.

This rearrangement joins TRBV10-1 to TRBJ1-1; 7 nucleotides agree with TRBD1. After removal of 4 bases from V and 3 bases from J, the junction contained 5 bases not matched to a gene. The CDR3 consists of 14 residues. Germline CDR1 reads WNHNN; CDR2 reads SYGVQD (reference sequence). The chain's CDR3 is CASSAPGQYTEAFF. The CDR3 DNA is TGCGCCAGCAGTGCCCCGGGACAGTACACTGAAGCTTTCTTT.

V is TRBV27 and J is TRBJ2-2; possibly TRBD1 for D (5 bases). The V gene lost 6 bases and the J gene lost 5 bases, with 16 bases spanning the gap. CDR3 length: 15 amino acids. The V gene's germline CDR1 is MNHEY and CDR2 SMNVEV (reference sequence). This CDR3 reads CASRAEGVGTGELFF. CDR3 in DNA: TGTGCCAGCAGGGCGGAAGGGGTTGGTACCGGGGAGCTGTTTTTT.

The gene calls are TRBV5-1 and TRBJ2-7; TRBD1 matches 9 bases. The CDR3 covers 14 residues. CDR1 and CDR2 from the germline V gene are SGHRS and YFSETQ. After removal of 4 bases from V and 6 bases from J, the junction contained 8 bases not matched to a gene. The CDR3 DNA follows: TGCGCCAGCAGCCCGGGAGACAGGGGGGCCGAGCAGTACTTC. The encoded protein is CASSPGDRGAEQYF.

This chain uses TRBV11-2 with TRBJ2-1; possibly TRBD2 for D (6 bases). The CDR3 is 17 residues long. Per germline, CDR1 SGHAT and CDR2 FQNNGV. V dropped 0 bases and J dropped 7 bases, with 19 bases sitting between them. The CDR3 DNA is TGTGCCAGCAGCTTAGATCCACTAGCCCCACGTAGTAATGAGCAGTTCTTC. As protein: CASSLDPLAPRSNEQFF.

This chain uses TRBV7-3 with TRBJ2-5; the match to TRBD2 covers 15 bases. J lost 4 bases, V lost 5 bases, and 8 bases had no gene match. This CDR3 comprises 17 residues. Germline CDR1 and CDR2: SGHTA and FQGTGA. The CDR3 protein is CASSPGTSGRLGETQYF. CDR3 DNA: TGTGCCAGCAGCCCCGGGACTAGCGGGAGGTTGGGAGAGACCCAGTACTTC. The variable domain in full, completed from reference TRBV7-3 and TRBJ2-5, reads GAGVSQTPSNKVTEKGKYVELRCDPISGHTALYWYRQSLGQGPEFLIYFQGTGAADDSGLPNDRFFAVRPEGSVSTLKIQRTERGDSAVYLCASSPGTSGRLGETQYFGPGTRLLVL.

This chain uses TRBV4-3 with TRBJ2-1; 10 bases are a match to TRBD2. Unmatched junction bases numbered 3, after V lost 1 base and J lost 6 bases. CDR1 LGHNA and CDR2 YSLEER come from the germline V gene. The CDR3 has 15 residues. CDR3 residues: CASSQGVAGGNEQFF. CDR3 bases: TGCGCCAGCAGCCAAGGAGTAGCGGGAGGCAATGAGCAGTTCTTC.

V gene TRBV19 combines with J gene TRBJ1-1, with D hard to call. V lost 7 bases, J lost 5 bases, and 14 bases lay in between. CDR3 length: 13 amino acids. CDR1 and CDR2 from the germline V gene are LNHDA and SQIVND (reference sequence). The DNA for the CDR3 is TGTGCCAGTATCGCAGAAGCGGAAACTGAAGCTTTCTTT. Translated: CASIAEAETEAFF.

The chain combines TRBV7-2 with TRBJ2-7, with D uncertain. This CDR3 is 16 amino acids long. The germline V and J ends were trimmed by 5 bases and 0 bases, with 17 bases remaining between them. Germline CDR1 and CDR2: SGHTA and FQGNSA. CDR3 sequence (DNA): TGTGCCAGCAGCCTCGATTTAGCCCTAACCTCCTACGAGCAGTACTTC. Translation gives CASSLDLALTSYEQYF.

The J gene is TRBJ1-5, the V gene TRBV21-1; the table gives TRBD1 as D, unverified against the DNA. TRBV21-1 is a recognized pseudogene. The CDR3 runs to 17 residues. CDR3 sequence reads: CASSRMDRVDSNQPQHF. The CDR3 DNA reads TGTGCCAGCAGCAGAATGGACAGGGTAGACAGCAATCAGCCCCAGCATTTT.

The table lists this clone with a count of one. The chain is built from TRBV7-9 and TRBJ1-2; no clear D. The ends were cut back, 1 base at V and 4 bases at J, with 7 bases in the middle. The germline gives CDR1 SEHNR, CDR2 FQNEAQ (reference sequence). The CDR3 sequence is 13 residues long. The CDR3 DNA is TGTGCCAGCAGCTTAGACGTCAGCTATGGCTACACCTTC. Translated: CASSLDVSYGYTF.

V and J are TRBV7-9 and TRBJ1-6; 8 bases are a match to TRBD1. Germline CDR1 reads SEHNR; CDR2 reads FQNEAQ (reference sequence). There are 17 residues in the CDR3. V gave up 3 bases and J gave up 8 bases; unmatched junction bases: 12. CDR3 in DNA: TGTGCCAGCAGCTTTTTACCCCCGGGACAGGAGCATTCACCCCTCCACTTT. It specifies CASSFLPPGQEHSPLHF.

The rearrangement links TRBV5-1 to TRBJ2-2, with 8 bases matching TRBD1. The CDR3 loop spans 16 amino acids. V dropped 4 bases and J dropped 5; count of bases not matched to a gene: 10. Germline CDR1 reads SGHRS; CDR2 reads YFSETQ. This CDR3 is CASSRGQGVGTGELFF. CDR3 DNA: TGCGCCAGCAGCCGAGGACAGGGTGTAGGGACCGGGGAGCTGTTTTTT.

The V call is TRBV10-1, the J call TRBJ2-5; the D gene is possibly TRBD2 (6 bases). Germline CDR1 WNHNN, CDR2 SYGVQD (reference sequence). The CDR3 is 20 amino acids. V was shortened by 6 bases and J by 4 bases, with 33 bases between the two germline ends. The CDR3 bases are TGCGCCAGCAGCGTATGGCGGGGTGGAAGGGAGAAGAGGGTAGGAGAGACCCAGTACTTC. Residues: CASSVWRGGREKRVGETQYF.

The V gene is TRBV6-5, the J gene TRBJ1-1, with 8 bases matching TRBD1. This CDR3 has 14 residues. CDR1 and CDR2 (germline): MNHEY, SVGAGI. With V trimmed by 5 bases and J by 0 bases, 2 bases remained unmatched. In DNA form, the CDR3 reads TGTGCCAGCAGTAGACAGGGGATGAACACTGAAGCTTTCTTT. Translating it yields CASSRQGMNTEAFF.

This clone was recorded once. The chain links TRBV6-5 to TRBJ2-1, with 8 positions matching TRBD2. Per germline, CDR1 MNHEY and CDR2 SVGAGI. The junction had 6 bases not matched to a gene; V was cut back by 6 bases and J by 11 bases. CDR3 length equals 12 residues. The CDR3 DNA reads as TGTGCCAGCAGCATACTAGCGGAGAAGCAGTTCTTC. Its protein product is CASSILAEKQFF.